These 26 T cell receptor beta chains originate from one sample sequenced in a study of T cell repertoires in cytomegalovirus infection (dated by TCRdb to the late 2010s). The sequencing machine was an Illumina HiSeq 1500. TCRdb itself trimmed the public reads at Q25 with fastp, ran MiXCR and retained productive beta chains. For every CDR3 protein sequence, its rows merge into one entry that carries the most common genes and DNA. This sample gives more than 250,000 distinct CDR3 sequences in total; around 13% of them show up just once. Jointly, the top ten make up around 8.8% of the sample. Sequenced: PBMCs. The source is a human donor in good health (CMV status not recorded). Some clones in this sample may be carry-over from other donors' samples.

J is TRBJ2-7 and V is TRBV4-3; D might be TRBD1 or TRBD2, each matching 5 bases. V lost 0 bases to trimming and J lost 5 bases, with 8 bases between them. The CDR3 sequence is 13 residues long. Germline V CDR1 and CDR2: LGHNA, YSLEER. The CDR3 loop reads CASSQDRGHEQYF. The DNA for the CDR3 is TGCGCCAGCAGCCAAGATAGGGGACACGAGCAGTACTTC.

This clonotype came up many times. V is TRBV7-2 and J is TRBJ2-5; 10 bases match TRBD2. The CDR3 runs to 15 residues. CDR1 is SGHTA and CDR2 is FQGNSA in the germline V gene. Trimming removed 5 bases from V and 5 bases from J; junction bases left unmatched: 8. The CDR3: CASSQPLAGVETQYF. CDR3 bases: TGTGCCAGCAGCCAACCCCTAGCGGGAGTTGAGACCCAGTACTTC.

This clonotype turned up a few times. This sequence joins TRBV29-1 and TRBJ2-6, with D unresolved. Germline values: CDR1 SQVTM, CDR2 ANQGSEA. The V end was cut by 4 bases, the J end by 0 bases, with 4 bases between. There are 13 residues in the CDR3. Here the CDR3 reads CSVAVSGANVLTF. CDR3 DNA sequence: TGCAGCGTTGCGGTCTCTGGGGCCAACGTCCTGACTTTC. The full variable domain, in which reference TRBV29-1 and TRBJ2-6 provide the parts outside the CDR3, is SAVISQKPSRDICQRGTSLTIQCQVDSQVTMMFWYRQQPGQSLTLIATANQGSEATYESGFVIDKFPISRPNLTFSTLTVSNMSPEDSSIYLCSVAVSGANVLTFGAGSRLTVL.

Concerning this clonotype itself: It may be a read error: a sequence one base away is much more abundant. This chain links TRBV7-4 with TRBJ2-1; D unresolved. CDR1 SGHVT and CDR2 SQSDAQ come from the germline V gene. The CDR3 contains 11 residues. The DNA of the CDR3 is TGTGCCAGCAGCTTACACAATGAGCAGTGCTTC. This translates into CASSLHNEQCF.

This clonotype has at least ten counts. CDR3 protein: CASSRSRNTEAFF. CDR3 bases: TGTGCCAGCAGCCGCAGTCGGAACACTGAAGCTTTCTTT. This chain joins TRBV7-2 and TRBJ1-1, with D hard to call. This CDR3 comprises 13 residues. The V gene's germline CDR1 is SGHTA and CDR2 FQGNSA. The ends were cut back, 5 bases at V and 1 base at J, with 8 bases in the middle.

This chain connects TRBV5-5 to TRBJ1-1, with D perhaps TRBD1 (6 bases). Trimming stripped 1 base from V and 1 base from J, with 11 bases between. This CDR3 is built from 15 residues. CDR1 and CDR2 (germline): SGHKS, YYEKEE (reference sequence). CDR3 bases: TGTGCCAGCAGCTTGACAGGGCATGAGAACACTGAAGCTTTCTTT. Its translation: CASSLTGHENTEAFF.

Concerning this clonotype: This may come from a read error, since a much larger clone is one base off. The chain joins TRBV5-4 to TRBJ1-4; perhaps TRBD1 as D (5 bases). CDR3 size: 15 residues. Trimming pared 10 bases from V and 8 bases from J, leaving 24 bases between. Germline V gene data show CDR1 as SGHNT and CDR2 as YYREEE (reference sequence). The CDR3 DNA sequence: TGTGCCTGCACAAACGAGGGCGGTGGGGGAGAAAAACTGTTTTTT. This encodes CACTNEGGGGEKLFF.

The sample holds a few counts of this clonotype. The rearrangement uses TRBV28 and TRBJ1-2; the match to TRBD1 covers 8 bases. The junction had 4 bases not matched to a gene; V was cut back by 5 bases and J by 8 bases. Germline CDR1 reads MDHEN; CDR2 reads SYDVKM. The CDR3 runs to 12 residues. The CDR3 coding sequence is TGTGCCAGCAGTCAGGGGGCGCGAGGCTACACCTTC. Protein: CASSQGARGYTF.

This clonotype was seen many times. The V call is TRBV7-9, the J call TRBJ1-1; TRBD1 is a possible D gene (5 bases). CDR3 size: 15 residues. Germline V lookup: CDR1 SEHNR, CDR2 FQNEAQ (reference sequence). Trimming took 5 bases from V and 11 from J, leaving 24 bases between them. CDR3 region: CASSTGTEGFYRAFF. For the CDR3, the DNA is TGTGCCAGCAGCACGGGGACCGAGGGGTTTTATCGGGCTTTCTTT.

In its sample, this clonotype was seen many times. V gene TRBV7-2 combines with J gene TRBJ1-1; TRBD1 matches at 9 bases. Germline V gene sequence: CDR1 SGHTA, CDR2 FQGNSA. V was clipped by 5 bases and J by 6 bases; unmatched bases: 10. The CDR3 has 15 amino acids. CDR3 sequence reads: CASSRDRASSAEAFF. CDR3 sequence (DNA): TGTGCCAGCAGCCGGGACAGGGCTTCGAGTGCTGAAGCTTTCTTT.

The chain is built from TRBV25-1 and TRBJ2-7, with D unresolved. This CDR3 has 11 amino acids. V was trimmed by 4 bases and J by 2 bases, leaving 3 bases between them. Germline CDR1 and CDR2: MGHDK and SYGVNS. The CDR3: CASSGAYEQYF. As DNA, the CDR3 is TGTGCCAGCAGTGGTGCCTACGAGCAGTACTTC.

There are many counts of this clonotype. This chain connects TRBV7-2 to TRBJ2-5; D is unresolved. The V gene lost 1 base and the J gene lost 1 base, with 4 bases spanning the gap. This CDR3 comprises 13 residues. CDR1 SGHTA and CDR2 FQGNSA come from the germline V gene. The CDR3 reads CASSLGTQETQYF. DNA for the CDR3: TGTGCCAGCAGCTTAGGCACCCAAGAGACCCAGTACTTC.

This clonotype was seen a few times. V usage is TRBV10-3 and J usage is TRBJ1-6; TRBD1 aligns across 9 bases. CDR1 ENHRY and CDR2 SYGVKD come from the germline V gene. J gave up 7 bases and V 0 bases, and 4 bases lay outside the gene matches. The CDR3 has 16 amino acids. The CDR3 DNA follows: TGTGCCATCAGTGAGTCTGGACAGGGGACAAATTCACCCCTCCACTTT. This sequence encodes CAISESGQGTNSPLHF.

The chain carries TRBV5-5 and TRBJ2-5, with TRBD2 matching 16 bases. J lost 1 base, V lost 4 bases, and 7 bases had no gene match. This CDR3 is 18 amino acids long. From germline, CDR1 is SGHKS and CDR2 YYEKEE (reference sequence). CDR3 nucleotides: TGTGCCAGCAGCCTCGGGACTAGCGGGGGGGTCTTCCAAGAGACCCAGTACTTC. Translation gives CASSLGTSGGVFQETQYF.

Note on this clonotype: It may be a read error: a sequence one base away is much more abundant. CDR3 nucleotides: TGCAGCGGTGAAACGGGACTAGCGGGAGCCCCCTACGAGCAGTACTTC. Protein product: CSGETGLAGAPYEQYF. This chain links TRBV29-1 with TRBJ2-7; 14 bases map to TRBD2. Germline CDR1 is SQVTM and CDR2 is ANQGSEA. This CDR3 spans 16 amino acids.

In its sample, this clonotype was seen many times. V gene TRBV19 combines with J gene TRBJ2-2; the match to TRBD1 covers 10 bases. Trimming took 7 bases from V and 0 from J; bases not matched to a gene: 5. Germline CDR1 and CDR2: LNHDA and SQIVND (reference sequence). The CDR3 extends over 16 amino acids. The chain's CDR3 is CASNDGTGANTGELFF. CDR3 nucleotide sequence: TGTGCCAGTAACGATGGGACAGGGGCGAACACCGGGGAGCTGTTTTTT.

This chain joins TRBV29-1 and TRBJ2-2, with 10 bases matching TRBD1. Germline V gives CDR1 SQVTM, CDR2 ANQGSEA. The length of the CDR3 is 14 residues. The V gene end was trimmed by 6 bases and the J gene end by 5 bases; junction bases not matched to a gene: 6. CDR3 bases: TGCAGCGTCGCCGACAGGGGGCGAACCGGGGAGCTGTTTTTT. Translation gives CSVADRGRTGELFF.

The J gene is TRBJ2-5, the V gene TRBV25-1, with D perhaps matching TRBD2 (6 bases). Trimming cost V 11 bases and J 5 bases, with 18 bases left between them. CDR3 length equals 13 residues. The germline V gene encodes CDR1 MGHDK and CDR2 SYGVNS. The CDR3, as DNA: TGTGCCGTCGCGCCCCGGGGGAGGGAGACCCAGTACTTC. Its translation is CAVAPRGRETQYF.

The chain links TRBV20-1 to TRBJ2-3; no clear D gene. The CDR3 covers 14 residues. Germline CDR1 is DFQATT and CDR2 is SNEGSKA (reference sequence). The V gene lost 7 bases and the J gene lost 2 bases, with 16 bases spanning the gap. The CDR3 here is CSVRGPGNTDTQYF. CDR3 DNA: TGCAGTGTCCGTGGACCAGGAAACACAGATACGCAGTATTTT.

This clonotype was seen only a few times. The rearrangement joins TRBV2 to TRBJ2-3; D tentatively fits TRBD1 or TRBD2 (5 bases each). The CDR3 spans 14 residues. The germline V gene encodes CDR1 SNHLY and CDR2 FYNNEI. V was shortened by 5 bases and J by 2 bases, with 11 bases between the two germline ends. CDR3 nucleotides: TGTGCCAGCAGTCGAGGGGCCGACACAGATACGCAGTATTTT. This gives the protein CASSRGADTDTQYF. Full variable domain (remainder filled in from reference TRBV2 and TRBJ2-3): EPEVTQTPSHQVTQMGQEVILRCVPISNHLYFYWYRQILGQKVEFLVSFYNNEISEKSEIFDDQFSVERPDGSNFTLKIRSTKLEDSAMYFCASSRGADTDTQYFGPGTRLTVL.

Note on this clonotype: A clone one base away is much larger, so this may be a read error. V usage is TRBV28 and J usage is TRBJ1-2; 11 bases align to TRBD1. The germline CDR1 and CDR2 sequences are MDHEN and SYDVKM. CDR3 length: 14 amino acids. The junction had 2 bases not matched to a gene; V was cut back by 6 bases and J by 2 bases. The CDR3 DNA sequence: TGTGCCAGCAGCCGGACAGGGGGCAACTATGGCTACACCTTC. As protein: CASSRTGGNYGYTF.

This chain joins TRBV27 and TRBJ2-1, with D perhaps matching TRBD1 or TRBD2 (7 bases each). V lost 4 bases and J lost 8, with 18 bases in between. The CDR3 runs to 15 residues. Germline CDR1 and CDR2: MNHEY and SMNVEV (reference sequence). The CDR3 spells CASSSQGGRGDEQFF. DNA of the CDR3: TGTGCCAGCAGTTCCCAGGGGGGTCGGGGGGATGAGCAGTTCTTC.

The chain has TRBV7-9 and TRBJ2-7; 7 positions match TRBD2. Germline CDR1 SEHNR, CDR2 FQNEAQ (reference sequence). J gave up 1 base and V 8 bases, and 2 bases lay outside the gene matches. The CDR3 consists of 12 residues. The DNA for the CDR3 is TGTGCCAGCGGGCGGGAGTCCTACGAGCAGTACTTC. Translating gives CASGRESYEQYF.

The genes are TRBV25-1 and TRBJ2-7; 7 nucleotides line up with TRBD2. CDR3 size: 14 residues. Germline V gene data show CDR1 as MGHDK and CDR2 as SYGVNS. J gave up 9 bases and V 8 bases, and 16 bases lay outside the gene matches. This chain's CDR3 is CASYSTSNPIGQYF. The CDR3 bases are TGTGCCAGCTATTCGACTAGCAACCCCATCGGGCAGTACTTC.

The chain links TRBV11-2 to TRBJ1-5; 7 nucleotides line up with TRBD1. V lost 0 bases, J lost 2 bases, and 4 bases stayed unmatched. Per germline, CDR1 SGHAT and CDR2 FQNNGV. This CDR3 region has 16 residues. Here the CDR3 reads CASSLESGTGNQPQHF. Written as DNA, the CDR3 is TGTGCCAGCAGCTTAGAGTCGGGGACAGGCAATCAGCCCCAGCATTTT.

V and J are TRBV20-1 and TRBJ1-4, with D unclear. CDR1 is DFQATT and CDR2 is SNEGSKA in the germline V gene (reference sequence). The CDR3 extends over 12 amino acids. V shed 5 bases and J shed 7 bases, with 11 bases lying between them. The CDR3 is CSAPREGEKLFF. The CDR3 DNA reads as TGCAGTGCTCCTCGGGAGGGTGAAAAACTGTTTTTT.